These T cell receptor beta chains were read from a single sample in a study of cytomegalovirus exposure and HLA in healthy donors. Assay used: immunoSEQ multiplex PCR; TCRdb lists only in-frame clones, some missing. The table has over 110,000 clones, approximately 87% seen once; the top ten hold about 2.8%. Sequenced sample: PBMCs. These receptors came from a man aged 18 to 29 in good health and CMV-seronegative. The CDR3 runs from the conserved cysteine through the conserved F or W. Fields, in order: D gene, J gene, clone size, V gene, CDR3 protein, CDR3 DNA. A D gene is named only where the DNA matches it firmly. Where a row states a size, it is once, few, many or the class of an expanded clone; other rows omit it.

.	TRBJ2-3	.	TRBV11-2	CASSLRPPSVSTDTQYF	TGTGCCAGCAGCTTAAGACCCCCTAGCGTAAGCACAGATACGCAGTATTTT
TRBD1	TRBJ1-1	.	TRBV6-1	CASSARTGGPTEAFF	TGTGCCAGCAGTGCTCGGACAGGGGGCCCCACTGAAGCTTTCTTT
TRBD1	TRBJ1-2	.	TRBV5-1	CASSIGTETNYGYTF	TGCGCCAGCAGCATCGGGACAGAGACCAACTATGGCTACACCTTC
.	TRBJ2-7	.	TRBV2	CASRSQGPAYEQYF	TGTGCCAGCAGATCACAGGGTCCAGCCTACGAGCAGTACTTC
.	TRBJ1-3	many	TRBV4-3	CASTSGSSGNTIYF	TGCGCCAGCACCTCGGGGAGCTCTGGAAACACCATATATTTT
TRBD2	TRBJ2-7	.	TRBV11-2	CASSATSGGTYEQYF	TGTGCCAGCAGCGCGACTAGCGGGGGGACCTACGAGCAGTACTTC
.	TRBJ2-1	.	TRBV10-3	CAISERGNNEQFF	TGTGCCATCAGTGAGAGAGGGAACAATGAGCAGTTCTTC
.	TRBJ1-2	.	TRBV28	CASSFPGMYGYTF	TGTGCCAGCAGTTTTCCAGGGATGTATGGCTACACCTTC
.	TRBJ1-1	once	TRBV7-8	CASSTGYGTEAFF	TGTGCCAGCAGTACAGGCTATGGCACTGAAGCTTTCTTT
TRBD1	TRBJ1-4	.	TRBV6-5	CASRTGVYEKLFF	TGTGCCAGCAGGACAGGGGTTTACGAAAAACTGTTTTTT
.	TRBJ2-2	.	TRBV5-6	CASSLYMNTGELFF	TGTGCCAGCAGCTTGTATATGAACACCGGGGAGCTGTTTTTT
TRBD1	TRBJ2-6	.	TRBV10-3	CAIGDRDRVPSGANVLTF	TGTGCCATTGGGGATAGGGACAGGGTACCTTCTGGGGCCAACGTCCTGACTTTC
TRBD2	TRBJ2-1	.	TRBV28	CASSLGTSDYNEQFF	TGTGCCAGCAGTTTGGGGACTAGCGATTACAATGAGCAGTTCTTC
TRBD2	TRBJ2-1	.	TRBV7-8	CASSLASGFYNEQFF	TGTGCCAGCAGCTTAGCTAGCGGGTTTTACAATGAGCAGTTCTTC
.	TRBJ1-1	.	TRBV19	CASKSTEAFF	TGTGCCAGTAAGAGCACTGAAGCTTTCTTT
TRBD1	TRBJ2-7	.	TRBV29-1	CSVHRQGTGEQYF	TGCAGCGTTCACCGACAGGGAACGGGGGAGCAGTACTTC
TRBD1	TRBJ2-7	once	TRBV7-2	CASSLKIGDRGLYEQYF	TGTGCCAGCAGTCTAAAGATAGGGGACAGGGGGCTCTACGAGCAGTACTTC
TRBD2	TRBJ2-5	.	TRBV4-3	CASSPGTSGSVGETQYF	TGCGCCAGCAGCCCCGGGACTAGCGGGAGCGTGGGGGAGACCCAGTACTTC
TRBD2	TRBJ2-2	.	TRBV19	CASSISGTSGTGELFF	TGTGCCAGTAGTATTTCCGGGACTAGCGGCACCGGGGAGCTGTTTTTT
TRBD2	TRBJ2-1	.	TRBV5-1	CASTVGGTHNEQFF	TGCGCCAGCACTGTGGGGGGGACTCACAATGAGCAGTTCTTC
.	TRBJ2-7	.	TRBV5-1	CASSLGQFYEQYF	TGCGCCAGCAGCTTGGGACAGTTTTACGAGCAGTACTTC
TRBD2	TRBJ2-7	.	TRBV18	CASSPNSGAPYEQYF	TGTGCCAGCTCACCTAATAGCGGGGCCCCATACGAGCAGTACTTC
TRBD1	TRBJ1-2	.	TRBV27	CASSLGQGYGYTF	TGTGCCAGCAGTTTAGGACAGGGTTATGGCTACACCTTC
.	TRBJ2-7	.	TRBV5-4	CASSLGQAMTYEQYF	TGTGCCAGCAGCTTGGGACAGGCAATGACCTACGAGCAGTACTTC
.	TRBJ1-4	.	TRBV7-9	CASSLDSTTNEKLFF	TGTGCCAGCAGCTTAGACTCCACAACTAATGAAAAACTGTTTTTT
TRBD1	TRBJ2-1	.	TRBV6-5	CASSSRDREQFF	TGTGCCAGCAGTTCACGGGACAGAGAGCAGTTCTTC
TRBD2	TRBJ2-3	.	TRBV29-1	CSVEGGLAGGRYTQYF	TGCAGCGTTGAAGGGGGACTAGCGGGGGGACGCTATACGCAGTATTTT
.	TRBJ1-1	.	TRBV6-5	CASSYPPGTEAFF	TGTGCCAGCAGTTATCCACCAGGGACTGAAGCTTTCTTT
.	TRBJ1-1	.	TRBV27	CASSIDRNTEAFF	TGTGCCAGCAGTATAGACAGGAACACTGAAGCTTTCTTT
TRBD2	TRBJ2-7	once	TRBV28	CASRGSSGSREQYF	TGTGCCAGCAGAGGTTCTAGCGGGAGCCGCGAGCAGTACTTC
.	TRBJ2-7	.	TRBV27	CASSFLTPRSSYEQYF	TGTGCCAGCAGTTTTCTAACTCCCCGGTCCTCCTACGAGCAGTACTTC
TRBD2	TRBJ2-1	.	TRBV18	CASSPGLVLRVF	TGTGCCAGCTCTCCTGGACTAGTATTACGAGTCTTC
.	TRBJ2-7	.	TRBV4-1	CASSQVGNSGAGQYF	TGCGCCAGCAGCCAAGTAGGGAACAGTGGTGCGGGGCAGTACTTC
.	TRBJ1-1	.	TRBV4-1	CASSQDSREYFF	TGCGCCAGCAGCCAAGATAGCAGAGAGTATTTCTTT
.	TRBJ2-7	.	TRBV13	CASSLVSYPYEQYF	TGTGCCAGCAGCTTAGTTAGTTACCCCTACGAGCAGTACTTC
.	TRBJ1-1	once	TRBV7-9	CASSLGGLDGAFF	TGTGCCAGCAGCTTAGGGGGGCTGGATGGAGCTTTCTTT
TRBD1	TRBJ2-7	.	TRBV7-6	CASSIGQGVTYEQYF	TGTGCCAGCAGCATAGGACAGGGAGTTACCTACGAGCAGTACTTC
.	TRBJ2-7	.	TRBV9	CASSVDQGPYEQYF	TGTGCCAGCAGCGTAGATCAGGGCCCCTACGAGCAGTACTTC
TRBD2	TRBJ2-4	.	TRBV2	CASSETSGIAKNIQYF	TGTGCCAGCAGTGAGACTAGCGGAATAGCCAAAAACATTCAGTACTTC
TRBD1	TRBJ1-5	.	TRBV6-5	CASRGTGDSNQPQHF	TGTGCCAGCAGGGGGACAGGGGACAGCAATCAGCCCCAGCATTTT
TRBD2	TRBJ2-3	once	TRBV4-1	CASSRGLAKDTQYF	TGCGCCAGCAGCCGGGGACTAGCAAAAGATACGCAGTATTTT
TRBD2	TRBJ2-5	.	TRBV7-8	CASRLLSGGDQETQYF	TGTGCCAGCAGACTTTTGTCGGGGGGGGACCAAGAGACCCAGTACTTC
.	TRBJ1-5	.	TRBV27	CASRPDSRYQPQHF	TGTGCCAGCAGACCCGACAGTAGATATCAGCCCCAGCATTTT
.	TRBJ1-6	.	TRBV23-1	CASSHRREGNSPLHF	TGCGCCAGCAGTCACCGCAGGGAGGGCAATTCACCCCTCCACTTT
.	TRBJ2-1	.	TRBV2	CASSVTGATYNEQFF	TGTGCCAGCAGTGTGACGGGAGCCACCTACAATGAGCAGTTCTTC
TRBD1	TRBJ1-6	once	TRBV2	CASRLTRPLRGRPSSYNSPLHF	TGTGCCAGCAGATTGACCAGACCCCTCAGGGGGCGTCCGAGCTCCTATAATTCACCCCTCCACTTT
TRBD2	TRBJ2-7	.	TRBV4-3	CASSQAGAGVDEQYF	TGCGCCAGCAGCCAAGCCGGGGCGGGAGTAGACGAGCAGTACTTC
.	TRBJ1-1	.	TRBV6-5	CASSWGPGLVKEAFF	TGTGCCAGCAGTTGGGGCCCCGGCCTGGTGAAAGAAGCTTTCTTT
.	TRBJ1-4	once	TRBV2	CASSEGSSGVRLFF	TGTGCCAGCAGTGAAGGATCCTCAGGGGTCAGACTGTTTTTT
TRBD1	TRBJ2-7	.	TRBV7-6	CASSLARDRASEQYF	TGTGCCAGCAGCTTAGCCCGGGACAGGGCATCCGAGCAGTACTTC
TRBD2	TRBJ2-6	.	TRBV7-9	CASSEGLAVQIAGANVLTF	TGTGCCAGCAGCGAAGGACTAGCGGTGCAAATTGCAGGGGCCAACGTCCTGACTTTC
.	TRBJ2-3	.	TRBV9	CASSRVFGTDTQYF	TGTGCCAGTTCCAGGGTGTTCGGGACAGATACGCAGTATTTT
.	TRBJ1-1	.	TRBV13	CASSFDRWGEAFF	TGTGCCAGCAGCTTCGACAGGTGGGGTGAAGCTTTCTTT
.	TRBJ2-7	.	TRBV2	CASRADSGEQYF	TGTGCCAGCAGAGCTGACAGTGGCGAGCAGTACTTC
TRBD2	TRBJ2-5	.	TRBV2	CASRTSGRETQYF	TGTGCCAGCAGGACTAGCGGGAGAGAGACCCAGTACTTC
.	TRBJ2-7	.	TRBV6-1	CASSGNYEQYF	TGTGCCAGCAGTGGTAACTACGAGCAGTACTTC
TRBD1	TRBJ2-1	.	TRBV6-1	CASSVNRGVRNEQFF	TGTGCCAGCAGTGTCAACAGGGGTGTAAGGAATGAGCAGTTCTTC
.	TRBJ2-1	.	TRBV5-4	CASSERTGIYNEQFF	TGTGCCAGCAGCGAACGCACCGGGATTTACAATGAGCAGTTCTTC
.	TRBJ2-2	.	TRBV18	CASSPGTPNTGELFF	TGTGCCAGCTCACCCGGGACACCGAACACCGGGGAGCTGTTTTTT
TRBD1	TRBJ2-7	.	TRBV19	CASSIAGQGAYYEQYF	TGTGCCAGTAGTATAGCCGGACAGGGGGCGTACTACGAGCAGTACTTC